The 23 T cell receptor beta chains below come from one sample, sequenced in a study of blood T cells in healthy people across ages. Primers used in a second PCR of about 7 to 12 cycles were a sample-barcoded 5' primer and a J-beta primer mix. TCRdb used MiXCR to reprocess the 5' RACE reads, holding one entry per CDR3 protein. The sample contains about 1.4 million distinct CDR3 sequences, approximately 59% of which appear only once. Specimen: blood. These receptors all come from a man aged 18-30 years in good health.

This clonotype was picked up a small number of times. V is TRBV4-2 and J is TRBJ2-1, with D perhaps TRBD2 (5 bases). The CDR3 totals 16 residues. Trimming left V 5 bases short and J 0 bases short, with 14 bases between. Germline CDR1 LGHNA, CDR2 YNFKEQ. The CDR3 loop is CASSDTRPSSYNEQFF. The CDR3 DNA is TGTGCCAGCAGCGATACTAGACCAAGCTCCTACAATGAGCAGTTCTTC.

This clonotype was seen a few times. The V gene is TRBV29-1, the J gene TRBJ1-5, with no clear D. The V gene's germline CDR1 is SQVTM and CDR2 ANQGSEA. V was trimmed by 5 bases and J by 4 bases, leaving 9 bases between them. The CDR3 runs 12 residues. The CDR3 loop is CSVSNPNQPQHF. CDR3 DNA sequence: TGCAGCGTTTCAAATCCAAATCAGCCCCAGCATTTT.

The chain is built from TRBV7-2 and TRBJ2-2, with 7 bases aligning to TRBD2. The trim removed 7 bases at V and 6 bases at J, leaving 8 bases unmatched. The CDR3 totals 14 residues. CDR1 SGHTA and CDR2 FQGNSA come from the germline V gene. The CDR3 region is CASIRDYGSGELFF. In DNA, the CDR3 is TGTGCCAGCATCCGGGACTACGGGTCCGGGGAGCTGTTTTTT. The full variable domain, with the rest looked up from reference TRBV7-2 and TRBJ2-2, is GAGVSQSPSNKVTEKGKDVELRCDPISGHTALYWYRQSLGQGLEFLIYFQGNSAPDKSGLPSDRFSAERTGGSVSTLTIQRTQQEDSAVYLCASIRDYGSGELFFGEGSRLTVL.

The chain couples TRBV10-3 to TRBJ1-1; 7 bases fit TRBD1. The V gene end was trimmed by 2 bases and the J gene end by 4 bases; junction bases not matched to a gene: 4. Germline assignment: CDR1 ENHRY and CDR2 SYGVKD. The CDR3 consists of 14 residues. In DNA form, the CDR3 reads TGTGCCATCAGTGAGGCTCCAGGGGGCACTGAAGCTTTCTTT. Amino acids: CAISEAPGGTEAFF.

The V and J genes are TRBV28 and TRBJ2-3; D not resolved. CDR1 is MDHEN, CDR2 SYDVKM, per germline. V gave up 6 bases and J gave up 2 bases, with 12 bases separating them. This CDR3 has 14 residues. In DNA form, the CDR3 reads TGTGCCAGCAGGGGCCTCTCTTACACAGATACGCAGTATTTT. Its translation is CASRGLSYTDTQYF.

This clonotype has more than one count but fewer than ten. The chain links TRBV14 to TRBJ2-1; D not certain. Germline V gene data show CDR1 as SGHDN and CDR2 as FVKESK. The CDR3 loop spans 13 amino acids. The ends were cut back, 5 bases at V and 15 bases at J, with 20 bases in the middle. CDR3 in amino acids: CASSERVGDVRFF. The CDR3, as DNA: TGTGCCAGCAGCGAAAGGGTTGGAGATGTTCGGTTCTTC.

The chain carries TRBV28 and TRBJ1-4, with D possibly matching TRBD1 (6 bases). This CDR3 has 15 residues. The germline V and J ends were trimmed by 3 bases and 4 bases, with 12 bases remaining between them. Per the germline V gene, CDR1 is MDHEN and CDR2 is SYDVKM. Here the CDR3 reads CASSLAGQRNEKLFF. The CDR3 nucleotides read TGTGCCAGCAGTTTGGCCGGACAGCGTAATGAAAAACTGTTTTTT. The entire variable domain, with the rest obtained from reference TRBV28 and TRBJ1-4, is as follows: DVKVTQSSRYLVKRTGEKVFLECVQDMDHENMFWYRQDPGLGLRLIYFSYDVKMKEKGDIPEGYSVSREKKERFSLILESASTNQTSMYLCASSLAGQRNEKLFFGSGTQLSVL.

Only a few counts were recorded for this clonotype. The V gene is TRBV4-1, the J gene TRBJ2-7; no clear D. V lost 1 base, J lost 4 bases, and 11 bases lay in between. Germline V lookup: CDR1 MGHRA, CDR2 YSYEKL. This CDR3 comprises 14 residues. Here the CDR3 DNA reads TGCGCCAGCAGCCAAGTAAACAGAGTTTACGAGCAGTACTTC. The encoded protein is CASSQVNRVYEQYF.

The chain uses TRBV6-6 and TRBJ2-1; unclear D gene. CDR1 and CDR2 (germline): MNHNY, SVGAGI (reference sequence). The V end was cut by 6 bases, the J end by 5 bases, with 14 bases between. The CDR3 sequence is 14 residues long. The CDR3 spells CASSSRAPNNEQFF. The CDR3 region has the DNA TGTGCCAGCAGCTCAAGGGCCCCAAACAATGAGCAGTTCTTC.

The V call is TRBV2, the J call TRBJ2-2; no clear D. V was clipped by 2 bases and J by 3 bases, with 4 bases between them. The V gene's germline CDR1 is SNHLY and CDR2 FYNNEI. This CDR3 region has 13 residues. CDR3 coding DNA: TGTGCCAGCAGTGAACAAGACACCGGGGAGCTGTTTTTT. This sequence encodes CASSEQDTGELFF.

Concerning this clonotype itself: Its ends do not fully match the called genes, so a read error is possible. V gene TRBV7-9 combines with J gene TRBJ2-2, with a possible D match to TRBD1 (5 bases). Germline assignment: CDR1 SEHNR and CDR2 FQNEAQ (reference sequence). The CDR3 is 15 amino acids. For the CDR3, the DNA is TGTTCCAGCAGGGCGCAGGTCAAGAACACCGGGGAGCTGTTTTTT. This codes for CSSRAQVKNTGELFF.

The V call is TRBV29-1, the J call TRBJ2-1, with 7 nucleotides matching TRBD1. CDR3 length equals 12 residues. CDR1 and CDR2 from the germline V gene are SQVTM and ANQGSEA. V was pared by 6 bases and J by 3 bases, with 2 bases of the junction left unmatched. This CDR3 is CSVRTGYNEQFF. For the CDR3, the DNA is TGCAGCGTAAGGACAGGCTACAATGAGCAGTTCTTC.

This rearrangement joins TRBV10-3 to TRBJ2-3; TRBD2 aligns across 12 bases. CDR3 length: 17 residues. Germline-derived CDR1 and CDR2 are ENHRY and SYGVKD. Germline trimming cut 6 bases from V and 3 bases from J; bases unmatched to any gene: 10. The CDR3, as DNA: TGTGCCATCAGGCTAGCGGGGGGGACGACCCAGACAGATACGCAGTATTTT. This gives the protein CAIRLAGGTTQTDTQYF.

V gene TRBV29-1 combines with J gene TRBJ2-7; TRBD1 matches 8 bases. Looked up from germline, CDR1 is SQVTM and CDR2 is ANQGSEA. V lost 6 bases to trimming and J lost 2 bases; unmatched junction nucleotides: 12. The CDR3 runs 15 residues. The CDR3 loop is CSVPRGQGQTYEQYF. The CDR3 coding sequence is TGCAGCGTCCCCCGAGGACAGGGACAAACCTACGAGCAGTACTTC.

This chain links TRBV2 with TRBJ1-6, with D unresolved. The CDR3 contains 14 residues. CDR1 and CDR2 (germline): SNHLY, FYNNEI. The V end was cut by 8 bases, the J end by 8 bases, with 16 bases between. The CDR3 DNA reads TGTGCCAGCCAAAGAGAAAGGACGCATTCACCCCTCCACTTT. Translation: CASQRERTHSPLHF.

J is TRBJ1-1 and V is TRBV4-2; possibly TRBD1 for D (5 bases). V lost 1 base and J 0 bases, leaving 18 bases between the germline ends. This CDR3 contains 18 residues. CDR1 is LGHNA and CDR2 is YNFKEQ in the germline V gene. CDR3 nucleotide sequence: TGTGCCAGCAGCCAAGTCTTCTTTCTGACAGCCATGAACACTGAAGCTTTCTTT. Amino acid sequence: CASSQVFFLTAMNTEAFF.

The rearrangement joins TRBV7-8 to TRBJ2-4, with D possibly being TRBD1 (6 bases). Matching the DNA end better, TRBJ2-7 makes the J call doubtful. The CDR3 extends over 17 amino acids. The germline V gene encodes CDR1 SGHVS and CDR2 FQNEAQ. The CDR3 is CASSLIHSPRGRYEQYF. CDR3 nucleotides: TGTGCCAGCAGCTTAATTCACAGTCCCAGGGGACGTTACGAGCAGTACTTC.

This chain links TRBV4-1 with TRBJ2-1; possibly TRBD1 for D (5 bases). Germline loops: CDR1 MGHRA, CDR2 YSYEKL. V dropped 10 bases and J dropped 1 base, with 20 bases sitting between them. CDR3 length equals 16 residues. The CDR3 is CATGHPPSGSYNEQFF. In nucleotides, the CDR3 is TGCGCCACCGGACACCCACCATCAGGGTCCTACAATGAGCAGTTCTTC.

The chain combines TRBV20-1 with TRBJ1-1, with D maybe TRBD1 (6 bases). V lost 3 bases, J lost 1 base, and 15 bases lay in between. Germline V CDR1 and CDR2: DFQATT, SNEGSKA (reference sequence). The CDR3 is 15 amino acids. The CDR3 spells CSARNLAGENTEAFF. The CDR3 coding sequence is TGCAGTGCTAGGAATTTGGCAGGGGAGAACACTGAAGCTTTCTTT.

This clonotype showed up just a few times. The chain couples TRBV7-2 to TRBJ1-2; 10 nucleotides line up with TRBD1. This CDR3 is built from 15 residues. The trim removed 3 bases at V and 2 bases at J, leaving 3 bases unmatched. Germline values: CDR1 SGHTA, CDR2 FQGNSA. The chain's CDR3 is CASSFRTGGNYGYTF. CDR3 in DNA: TGTGCCAGCAGCTTCCGGACAGGGGGGAACTATGGCTACACCTTC.

This clonotype has just a few counts. The V and J genes are TRBV4-1 and TRBJ2-1, with a tentative D call TRBD2 (6 bases). Germline V gene lookup returns CDR1 MGHRA and CDR2 YSYEKL. The V and J ends lost 3 bases and 7 bases respectively, with 10 bases between them. This CDR3 is built from 13 residues. This CDR3 reads CASSHSSGNEQFF. CDR3 bases: TGCGCCAGCAGCCATTCGAGCGGGAATGAGCAGTTCTTC.

The chain combines TRBV5-6 with TRBJ2-1; D might be TRBD1 (6 bases). The germline gives CDR1 SGHDT, CDR2 YYEEEE. V lost 4 bases to trimming and J lost 8 bases, with 31 bases between them. CDR3 size: 19 residues. CDR3 sequence (DNA): TGTGCCAGCAGCATTGACAGGACCTGGGACGGACCCCCCGGCCATGAGCAGTTCTTC. This encodes CASSIDRTWDGPPGHEQFF.

There are a few counts of this clonotype. The CDR3 DNA sequence: TGCAGCGTCGGGGGGACAGGGGTGGGGGAGCTGTTTTTT. Protein product: CSVGGTGVGELFF. The chain employs TRBV29-1 and TRBJ2-2; 10 positions match TRBD1. This CDR3 is built from 13 residues. CDR1 and CDR2 from the germline V gene are SQVTM and ANQGSEA. The junction had 6 bases not matched to a gene; V was cut back by 6 bases and J by 8 bases.